This T cell receptor (beta chain) was observed in a study of blood T cell repertoires in COVID-19. Overall study context: Material from acute and convalescent COVID-19 was sourced from the United States, Italy and Spain.

Some clones are missing from TCRdb's copy, which holds only in-frame ones; the method was immunoSEQ multiplex PCR. Among a few thousand clones, roughly nine tenths were seen once, and the ten largest hold 4.5% to 7%. The CDR3 has 13 amino acids. Germline CDR1 reads SEHNR; CDR2 reads FQNEAQ (reference sequence). Trimming stripped 5 bases from V and 7 bases from J, with 12 bases between. The sequencing input was peripheral blood. The chain is built from TRBV7-9 and TRBJ1-5; D remains unclear. The TCR was taken from a man aged 55-75 years with acute or convalescent COVID-19. CDR3 DNA sequence: TGTGCCAGCAGCCCCACCGGGTACCAGCCCCAGCATTTT. Translating it yields CASSPTGYQPQHF. Drawing the rest from reference TRBV7-9 and TRBJ1-5, the complete variable domain is DTGVSQNPRHKITKRGQNVTFRCDPISEHNRLYWYRQTLGQGPEFLTYFQNEAQLEKSRLLSDRFSAERPKGSFSTLEIQRTEQGDSAMYLCASSPTGYQPQHFGDGTRLSIL.